Each of the 27 T cell receptor beta chains below was sequenced from the same sample in a study of blood T cell repertoires in COVID-19 (dated by TCRdb to about 2020). The library relied on the immunoSEQ multiplex PCR assay. TCRdb retrieved this table from immuneACCESS and kept in-frame rearrangements only. Not all clones are present; in checked studies, unresolved V genes account for under half, and no reason is known for the remainder. For this sample the table gives about 240,000 clones, of which about 83% were detected only once. The ten largest clones capture approximately 4% of the sample. Sequencing was performed on PBMCs or T cells enriched from blood (not recorded which). These TCRs come from a woman aged 40 to 50 who had been exposed to COVID-19.

This sequence joins TRBV5-1 and TRBJ2-3, with D possibly TRBD2 on 6 matching bases. Trimming cost V 0 bases and J 2 bases, with 13 bases left between them. Germline values: CDR1 SGHRS, CDR2 YFSETQ. This CDR3 has 16 residues. The CDR3 is CASSLDPGLLTDTQYF. The CDR3 nucleotides are TGCGCCAGCAGCTTGGATCCGGGACTCCTCACAGATACGCAGTATTTT.

This chain joins TRBV7-2 and TRBJ2-5; D is perhaps TRBD2 (5 bases). With 4 bases removed from V and 4 bases from J, the gap between germline ends came to 13 bases. The germline gives CDR1 SGHTA, CDR2 FQGNSA. The CDR3 loop spans 14 amino acids. CDR3 bases: TGTGCCAGCAGCTCCCCGCACGGGATAGAGACCCAGTACTTC. Translation: CASSSPHGIETQYF.

CDR3 sequence: CASSSPLAGVGNTEAFF. CDR3 sequence (DNA): TGTGCCAGCAGCAGCCCCTTGGCGGGCGTTGGGAACACTGAAGCTTTCTTT. This chain links TRBV21-1 with TRBJ1-1. TRBV21-1 is designated a pseudogene. CDR3 length: 17 amino acids.

The CDR3, as DNA: TGTGCCAGCAGTTCCGGAGACAGGGGTAATCAGCCCCAGCATTTT. Translating it yields CASSSGDRGNQPQHF. This chain joins TRBV28 and TRBJ1-5, with 8 bases lining up with TRBD1. Germline V gives CDR1 MDHEN, CDR2 SYDVKM. V lost 4 bases and J lost 4; bases outside the gene matches: 6. The CDR3 consists of 15 residues.

The CDR3 DNA is TGTGCCAGCAGCTTATTTAGGACAGGTAATAGCAATCAGCCCCAGCATTTT. It codes for CASSLFRTGNSNQPQHF. This chain links TRBV7-2 with TRBJ1-5; 7 bases are shared with TRBD1. The length of the CDR3 is 17 residues. The V gene end was trimmed by 2 bases and the J gene end by 0 bases; junction bases not matched to a gene: 7. In germline, CDR1 is SGHTA, CDR2 FQGNSA.

This clone was recorded only once. CDR3: CASSLGLAGGWDEQFF. The CDR3 nucleotides read TGCGCCAGCAGCTTGGGACTAGCGGGGGGTTGGGATGAGCAGTTCTTC. The V and J genes are TRBV5-1 and TRBJ2-1; 13 bases agree with TRBD2. Germline CDR1 reads SGHRS; CDR2 reads YFSETQ. This CDR3 has 16 residues. V lost 0 bases, J lost 8 bases, and 5 bases stayed unmatched.

The sample holds a few counts of this clone. Other DNA sequences of this sample code for an identical CDR3. V gene TRBV3-1 (or the pseudogene TRBV3-2) combines with J gene TRBJ1-1; no firm D call. V was shortened by 1 base and J by 2 bases, with 5 bases between the two germline ends. Germline values: CDR1 LGHDT, CDR2 YNNKEL (reference sequence). This CDR3 is built from 13 residues. CDR3 in DNA: TGTGCCAGCAGCCAAGGCGGTAACACTGAAGCTTTCTTT. It specifies CASSQGGNTEAFF.

J is TRBJ1-2 and V is TRBV2, with 9 bases that match TRBD1. Trimming cost V 6 bases and J 6 bases; bases outside gene matches: 8. CDR1 and CDR2 from the germline V gene are SNHLY and FYNNEI. CDR3 size: 14 residues. CDR3 sequence: CASSPLGQGDGYTF. CDR3 nucleotide sequence: TGTGCCAGCAGCCCGTTGGGACAGGGCGATGGCTACACCTTC.

The CDR3 loop is CASSSNNQGGYTF. DNA of the CDR3: TGTGCCAGCAGCTCAAACAACCAGGGTGGCTACACCTTC. This chain uses TRBV7-3 with TRBJ1-2, with TRBD1 as a possible D gene (5 bases). This CDR3 has 13 residues. The germline V gene encodes CDR1 SGHTA and CDR2 FQGTGA. V was clipped by 4 bases and J by 7 bases, with 13 bases between them.

The chain's CDR3 is CASSLTGGGGETQYF. The DNA of the CDR3 is TGTGCCAGCAGCCTTACGGGCGGTGGGGGGGAGACCCAGTACTTC. The J gene is TRBJ2-5, the V gene TRBV7-6; possibly TRBD2 for D (6 bases). Trimming pared 5 bases from V and 5 bases from J, leaving 18 bases between. CDR3 size: 15 residues. In germline, CDR1 is SGHVS, CDR2 FNYEAQ.

This clone showed up many times. The V and J genes are TRBV10-2 and TRBJ2-1; 12 bases fit TRBD2. V was pared by 5 bases and J by 10 bases, with 6 bases of the junction left unmatched. The germline V gene encodes CDR1 WSHSY and CDR2 SAAADI. CDR3 length equals 14 residues. Written as DNA, the CDR3 is TGCGCCAGCAGTCCAGGACTAGCGGGGTTGGAGCAGTTCTTC. It is translated as CASSPGLAGLEQFF.

This clone came up a few times. This chain joins TRBV7-8 and TRBJ2-3, with 10 nucleotides matching TRBD2. V shed 7 bases and J 0 bases; nucleotides not matched to a gene: 13. CDR1 and CDR2 (germline): SGHVS, FQNEAQ. The CDR3 covers 18 residues. The CDR3, as DNA: TGTGCCAGCACCAAAGCAAGGACTAGCGGCACTAGCACAGATACGCAGTATTTT. It is translated as CASTKARTSGTSTDTQYF.

The table lists this clone with a count of one. CDR3 loop: CASSIVLIDATVFF. DNA for the CDR3: TGTGCCAGTAGTATAGTTTTAATCGACGCGACTGTGTTTTTT. The rearrangement links TRBV19 to TRBJ1-4; unclear D gene. From germline, CDR1 is LNHDA and CDR2 SQIVND (reference sequence). The length of the CDR3 is 14 residues. Trimming left V 1 base short and J 15 bases short, with 18 bases between.

In regard to this clone: At the DNA level, this CDR3 is encoded by other sequences in the same sample as well. The chain has TRBV19 and TRBJ1-2, with TRBD1 as a possible D gene (5 bases). V shed 3 bases and J shed 3 bases, with 8 bases lying between them. CDR1 and CDR2 (germline): LNHDA, SQIVND (reference sequence). The CDR3 runs to 13 residues. The CDR3 DNA reads TGTGCCAGTAGTATTGGAGGGGACTATGGCTACACCTTC. Amino acids: CASSIGGDYGYTF.

This chain joins TRBV9 and TRBJ1-5; TRBD1 matches 10 bases. From germline, CDR1 is SGDLS and CDR2 YYNGEE. Trimming took 3 bases from V and 6 from J; bases not matched to a gene: 3. This CDR3 is 14 amino acids long. CDR3 protein: CASSGTGGGQPQHF. The CDR3 DNA sequence: TGTGCCAGCAGCGGGACAGGGGGAGGTCAGCCCCAGCATTTT.

This chain connects TRBV5-1 to TRBJ1-3; weak D call: TRBD1 (6 bases). The V and J ends lost 4 bases and 0 bases respectively, with 11 bases between them. CDR1 SGHRS and CDR2 YFSETQ come from the germline V gene. The CDR3 spans 15 residues. As DNA, the CDR3 is TGCGCCAGCAGCAAGGACAGCCCCTCTGGAAACACCATATATTTT. It codes for CASSKDSPSGNTIYF.

The chain carries TRBV29-1 and TRBJ2-7, with 12 bases fitting TRBD2. Germline V gene data show CDR1 as SQVTM and CDR2 as ANQGSEA. J gave up 2 bases and V 6 bases, and 11 bases lay outside the gene matches. The CDR3 is made up of 16 amino acids. The chain's CDR3 is CSVEGLAGGNPYEQYF. The CDR3 DNA is TGCAGCGTCGAGGGCCTAGCGGGGGGGAATCCCTACGAGCAGTACTTC.

The chain links TRBV6-6 to TRBJ2-1, with TRBD2 identical over 9 bases. The ends lost 0 bases at V and 4 bases at J; junction bases unmatched: 4. The CDR3 has 16 residues. Germline CDR1 reads MNHNY; CDR2 reads SVGAGI (reference sequence). CDR3 sequence reads: CASSYSIAGVYNEQFF. As DNA, the CDR3 is TGTGCCAGCAGTTACTCAATAGCGGGGGTATACAATGAGCAGTTCTTC.

The gene calls are TRBV5-1 and TRBJ2-7; the match to TRBD2 covers 7 bases. V lost 2 bases to trimming and J lost 11 bases; unmatched junction nucleotides: 40. The CDR3 has 23 residues. In germline, CDR1 is SGHRS, CDR2 YFSETQ. The CDR3 nucleotides read TGCGCCAGCAGCTTAAATCTTCTCAATCGGGAGGCCCCTTTTAAGAAGGGAGGGTTCCTGAAGTACTTC. Encoded protein: CASSLNLLNREAPFKKGGFLKYF.

This clone has just a few counts. The rearrangement links TRBV6-2 or TRBV6-3 to TRBJ1-2; D gene uncertain. CDR3 size: 12 residues. Germline CDR1 is MNHEY and CDR2 is SVGEGT. Trimming pared 6 bases from V and 4 bases from J, leaving 9 bases between. The DNA of the CDR3 is TGTGCCAGCAGCCCCGGGATCTATGGCTACACCTTC. It yields the protein CASSPGIYGYTF.

The chain joins TRBV10-3 to TRBJ1-1; tentatively, D is TRBD1 (6 bases). The V gene lost 9 bases and the J gene lost 3 bases, with 14 bases spanning the gap. CDR1 is ENHRY, CDR2 SYGVKD, per germline. The CDR3 is made up of 13 amino acids. The CDR3 nucleotides read TGTGCCATTTACAGGGTTCCTGACACTGAAGCTTTCTTT. Translation gives CAIYRVPDTEAFF.

The chain uses TRBV7-2 and TRBJ1-3; TRBD1 agrees at 7 bases. Germline CDR1 reads SGHTA; CDR2 reads FQGNSA. CDR3 length: 19 residues. V dropped 0 bases and J dropped 1; count of bases not matched to a gene: 12. As DNA, the CDR3 is TGTGCCAGCAGCTTAGCGCCCCCGACAGGGAGGTTTTCTGGAAACACCATATATTTT. Its translation is CASSLAPPTGRFSGNTIYF.

The chain links TRBV5-4 to TRBJ2-5; TRBD1 might be the D (6 bases). Germline V CDR1 and CDR2: SGHNT, YYREEE (reference sequence). CDR3 length: 13 residues. Trimming took off 3 bases at V and 5 bases at J, with 11 bases between the two ends. CDR3 DNA sequence: TGTGCCAGCAGCTCCACAGGGCCGGAGACCCAGTACTTC. Translated: CASSSTGPETQYF.

The CDR3 DNA is TGTGCCAGCTCACCACAGCAGGTGGTCACTGAAGCTTTCTTT. This gives the protein CASSPQQVVTEAFF. The V and J genes are TRBV18 and TRBJ1-1; D uncertain. Per the germline V gene, CDR1 is KGHSH and CDR2 is LQKENI. Trimming shortened V by 1 base and J by 4 bases, and 10 bases separated the two germline ends. This CDR3 comprises 14 residues.

The V and J genes are TRBV24-1 and TRBJ1-2, with D possibly matching TRBD1 (6 bases). V lost 4 bases to trimming and J lost 11 bases, with 13 bases between them. In germline, CDR1 is KGHDR, CDR2 SFDVKD. This CDR3 is 12 amino acids long. The CDR3 sequence is CATSEFEGGYTF. DNA of the CDR3: TGTGCCACCAGTGAGTTTGAGGGGGGGTACACCTTC.

The chain recombines TRBV7-2 with TRBJ2-5; 14 nucleotides agree with TRBD2. CDR1 is SGHTA, CDR2 FQGNSA, per germline. The CDR3 runs 13 residues. Losses at the gene ends were 9 bases for V and 8 bases for J; bases not matched to a gene: 5. The CDR3 DNA reads TGTGCCAGTGGACTAGCGGGGGGCGAAACCCAGTACTTC. This encodes CASGLAGGETQYF.

V usage is TRBV6-2 or TRBV6-3 and J usage is TRBJ1-2, with D possibly matching TRBD1 (5 bases). Trimming removed 5 bases from V and 4 bases from J, with 11 bases in between. This CDR3 has 13 amino acids. CDR1 is MNHEY, CDR2 SVGEGT, per germline. DNA of the CDR3: TGTGCCAGCAGTACGGGGGGAATCTATGGCTACACCTTC. This translates into CASSTGGIYGYTF.